This T cell receptor beta chain was sequenced during a study of blood T cells in healthy people across ages. Findings and limits, study-wide: Age showed a roughly linear inverse relationship with TCR beta diversity per million T cells.

Concerning this clonotype itself: No antigen is known for it.

Through a sample-barcoded 5' primer and a J-beta primer mix, a second PCR was run for roughly 6 to 11 cycles. Via MiXCR, TCRdb re-called the 5' RACE reads, giving one row per CDR3 protein. This sample carries about 720,000 distinct CDR3 sequences, approximately 21% of them seen once, and the ten largest clones take under 25%. V gave up 4 bases and J gave up 5 bases; unmatched junction bases: 8. There are 14 residues in the CDR3. Germline-derived CDR1 and CDR2 are MNHNS and SASEGT. The sample was blood. The gene calls are TRBV6-1 and TRBJ2-7; 7 bases fit TRBD1. The sequence was obtained from a man between 65 and 85 years old in good health. Here the CDR3 reads CASSGRTGSHEQYV. DNA of the CDR3: TGTGCCAGCAGTGGCAGGACAGGTTCCCACGAGCAGTACGTC.